A selection of T cell receptor beta chains follows, all from one sample in a study of T cells in Graves' hyperthyroidism and ophthalmopathy. MiXCR, applied by TCRdb to the multiplex PCR reads, yields one record per CDR3 protein. Here the sample spans 130,000 to 150,000 distinct CDR3 sequences, roughly a fifth being singletons. Sequenced sample: blood. These receptor sequences come from a woman in her fifties or sixties with Graves' hyperthyroidism that later progressed to Graves' ophthalmopathy. Both conserved end residues are part of each CDR3. Fields, in order: CDR3 protein, J gene, D gene, V gene. A D gene is named only where the DNA matches it firmly.

CASGQGAYEQYF TRBJ2-7 TRBD1 TRBV19
CSARDFREGQGAEQYF TRBJ2-7 TRBD1 TRBV20-1
CASRETGYWQPQHF TRBJ1-5 . TRBV2
CASSYFDTNSNQPQHF TRBJ1-5 . TRBV6-9
CASSADSFTEAFF TRBJ1-1 . TRBV7-6
CATSDTPRTGVTGELFF TRBJ2-2 TRBD1 TRBV24-1
CASRDRGFGNTIYF TRBJ1-3 TRBD1 TRBV6-1
CASSFRVARDNEQFF TRBJ2-1 . TRBV28
CSARALRETQYF TRBJ2-5 . TRBV20-1
CAWSVLAGSTNTGELFF TRBJ2-2 TRBD2 TRBV30
CSVEGSGADTEAFF TRBJ1-1 . TRBV29-1
CASSNRLADNNEQFF TRBJ2-1 TRBD2 TRBV28
CAISEPGTGSYEQYF TRBJ2-7 TRBD1 TRBV10-3
CASKATSNTEAFF TRBJ1-1 . TRBV6-1
CASSADQGLAGNEQFF TRBJ2-1 TRBD2 TRBV9
CASSVHTGTGNTIYF TRBJ1-3 . TRBV9
CATGTASTDTQYF TRBJ2-3 TRBD1 TRBV10-3
CASSLFPGSTDTQYF TRBJ2-3 . TRBV7-8
CSARSKTGETQYF TRBJ2-5 . TRBV20-1
CASSRGLAGINEQFF TRBJ2-1 TRBD2 TRBV3-1
CASSPAGEIEPLHF TRBJ1-6 . TRBV18
CASSYTRGGADSNQPQHF TRBJ1-5 . TRBV6-2/TRBV6-3
CASSPVDSRTGNTIYF TRBJ1-3 . TRBV5-1
CASSVAGSTDTQYF TRBJ2-3 . TRBV28
CASSYSGQREQFF TRBJ2-1 TRBD1 TRBV6-2/TRBV6-3
CASSLFPGLAGGRVGELFF TRBJ2-2 TRBD2 TRBV27
CASSPRASGSELFF TRBJ1-4 . TRBV5-1
CASSLTGSGTGELFF TRBJ2-2 . TRBV7-3
CASTPSRTGGTEAFF TRBJ1-1 TRBD1 TRBV2
CSASQKSRQPQHF TRBJ1-5 . TRBV20-1
CASSLRGATLLNEQFF TRBJ2-1 . TRBV18
CSARESRAGVVKTQYF TRBJ2-5 TRBD2 TRBV20-1
CASRGRVGETQYF TRBJ2-5 TRBD2 TRBV2
CASSESGNNEQFF TRBJ2-1 TRBD2 TRBV9
CASSKGPEQYF TRBJ2-7 . TRBV12-3/TRBV12-4
CASSMGVFETQYF TRBJ2-5 . TRBV19
CASSRGDYGYTF TRBJ1-2 . TRBV28
CASSAVNTEAFF TRBJ1-1 . TRBV28
CASSLRTAPDGYTF TRBJ1-2 . TRBV28
CASSFYGQGRYEQYF TRBJ2-7 TRBD1 TRBV28